One T cell receptor beta chain is described in this entry. No antigen is known for it. The junction and the germline gene differ at one end; a read error may be behind it. Germline V CDR1 and CDR2: LGHNA, YNFKEQ. This CDR3 has 16 residues. Assay: immunoSEQ multiplex PCR; the TCRdb copy retains only in-frame clones and omits some. The sample has approximately 190,000 clones, 90% to 95% seen once; the top ten hold about 1%. The sample originates from a study of T cell responses to AZD1222 COVID-19 vaccine. Study observations and caveats: The reported proportion of spike-specific TCRs targeting unmutated variant regions was nearly half. Females made up more of the donors, who were largely white British, and clonal diversity may have come out too low. Spike was spanned by vaccine-associated CD4 TCRs, which were dominant at 160-218 and 743-854.

This specimen was peripheral blood, taken 28 days after the second AZD1222 dose. This chain connects TRBV4-2 to TRBJ2-7, with D perhaps being TRBD1 or TRBD2 (5 bases each). The TCR sequence derives from an adult who received the AZD1222 COVID-19 vaccine. Written as DNA, the CDR3 is TGTGCCGGCAGCCAAGATCCCCCGGGGCGTTCAAGGGAGCAGTACTTC. Protein: CAGSQDPPGRSREQYF.